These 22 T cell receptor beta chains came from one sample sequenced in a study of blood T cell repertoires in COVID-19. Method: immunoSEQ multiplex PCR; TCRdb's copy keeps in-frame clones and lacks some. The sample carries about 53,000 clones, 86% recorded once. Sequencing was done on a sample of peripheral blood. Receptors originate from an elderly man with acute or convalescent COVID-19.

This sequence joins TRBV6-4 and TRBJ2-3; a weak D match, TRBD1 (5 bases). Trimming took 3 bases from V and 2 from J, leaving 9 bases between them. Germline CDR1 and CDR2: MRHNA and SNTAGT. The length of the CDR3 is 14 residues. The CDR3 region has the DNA TGTGCCAGCAGTGAAGGGGCGGCCACAGATACGCAGTATTTT. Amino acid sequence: CASSEGAATDTQYF.

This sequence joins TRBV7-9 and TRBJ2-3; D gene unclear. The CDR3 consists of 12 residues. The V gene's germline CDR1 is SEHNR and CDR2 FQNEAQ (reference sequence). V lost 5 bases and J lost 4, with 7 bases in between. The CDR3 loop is CASSPVADTQYF. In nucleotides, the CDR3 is TGTGCCAGCAGCCCAGTGGCAGATACGCAGTATTTT.

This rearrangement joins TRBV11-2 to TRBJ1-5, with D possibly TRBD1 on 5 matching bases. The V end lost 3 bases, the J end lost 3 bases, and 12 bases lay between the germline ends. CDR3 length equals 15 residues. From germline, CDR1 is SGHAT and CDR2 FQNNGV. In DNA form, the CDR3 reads TGTGCCAGCAGCTTGGCAGCAGGGAACAATCAGCCCCAGCATTTT. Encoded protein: CASSLAAGNNQPQHF.

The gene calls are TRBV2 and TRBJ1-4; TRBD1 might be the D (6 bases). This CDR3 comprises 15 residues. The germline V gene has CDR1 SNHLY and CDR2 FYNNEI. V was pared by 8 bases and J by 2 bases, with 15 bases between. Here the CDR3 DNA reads TGTGCCAGCCAGTCCCTTACAGGGACTAATGAAAAACTGTTTTTT. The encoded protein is CASQSLTGTNEKLFF.

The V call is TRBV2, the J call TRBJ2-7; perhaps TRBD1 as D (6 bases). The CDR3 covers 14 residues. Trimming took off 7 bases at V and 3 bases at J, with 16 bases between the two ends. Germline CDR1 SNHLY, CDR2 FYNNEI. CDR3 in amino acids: CASTLRTEIYEQYF. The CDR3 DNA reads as TGTGCCAGCACTCTAAGGACAGAGATCTACGAGCAGTACTTC.

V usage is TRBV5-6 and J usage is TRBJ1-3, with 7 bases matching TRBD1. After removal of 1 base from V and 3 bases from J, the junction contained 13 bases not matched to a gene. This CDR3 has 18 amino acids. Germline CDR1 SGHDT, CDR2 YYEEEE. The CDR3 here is CASSLRFERGRYGNTIYF. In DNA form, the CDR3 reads TGTGCCAGCAGCTTGCGGTTTGAGAGGGGGCGATATGGAAACACCATATATTTT.

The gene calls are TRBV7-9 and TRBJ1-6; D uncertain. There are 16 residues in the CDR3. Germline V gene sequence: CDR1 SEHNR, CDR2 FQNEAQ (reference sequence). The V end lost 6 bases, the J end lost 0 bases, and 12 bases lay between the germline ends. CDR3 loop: CASSPDSSSYNSPLHF. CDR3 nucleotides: TGTGCCAGCAGTCCCGACTCGAGCTCCTATAATTCACCCCTCCACTTT.

The DNA of the CDR3 is TGTGCCAGCAGTGGGACTTACGAGCAGTACTTC. Amino acids: CASSGTYEQYF. V gene TRBV2 combines with J gene TRBJ2-7; D is possibly TRBD2 (5 bases). Germline assignment: CDR1 SNHLY and CDR2 FYNNEI. V was shortened by 4 bases and J by 4 bases, with 5 bases between the two germline ends. This CDR3 is built from 11 residues. The whole variable domain, remainder taken from reference TRBV2 and TRBJ2-7, is EPEVTQTPSHQVTQMGQEVILRCVPISNHLYFYWYRQILGQKVEFLVSFYNNEISEKSEIFDDQFSVERPDGSNFTLKIRSTKLEDSAMYFCASSGTYEQYFGPGTRLTVT.

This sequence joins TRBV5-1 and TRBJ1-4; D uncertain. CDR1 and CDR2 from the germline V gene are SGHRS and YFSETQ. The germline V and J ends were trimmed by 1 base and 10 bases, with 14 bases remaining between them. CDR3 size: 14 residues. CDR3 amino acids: CASSLKTGEGKLFF. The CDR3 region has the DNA TGCGCCAGCAGCTTGAAGACTGGGGAGGGAAAACTGTTTTTT. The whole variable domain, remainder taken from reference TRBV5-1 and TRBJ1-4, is KAGVTQTPRYLIKTRGQQVTLSCSPISGHRSVSWYQQTPGQGLQFLFEYFSETQRNKGNFPGRFSGRQFSNSRSEMNVSTLELGDSALYLCASSLKTGEGKLFFGSGTQLSVL.

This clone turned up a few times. The CDR3 bases are TGTGCCAGCAGCCTACCCGGGACTCAAGCAAGTGAGCAGTTCTTC. As protein: CASSLPGTQASEQFF. V usage is TRBV9 and J usage is TRBJ2-1; D might be TRBD2 (6 bases). CDR3 size: 15 residues. Germline V CDR1 and CDR2: SGDLS, YYNGEE. With 4 bases removed from V and 9 bases from J, the gap between germline ends came to 20 bases.

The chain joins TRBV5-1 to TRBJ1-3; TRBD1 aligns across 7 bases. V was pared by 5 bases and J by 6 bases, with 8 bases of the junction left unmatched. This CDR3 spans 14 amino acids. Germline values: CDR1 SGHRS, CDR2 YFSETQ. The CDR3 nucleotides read TGCGCCAGCAGTCCCGGGACAGCAGAAAACACCATATATTTT. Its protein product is CASSPGTAENTIYF.

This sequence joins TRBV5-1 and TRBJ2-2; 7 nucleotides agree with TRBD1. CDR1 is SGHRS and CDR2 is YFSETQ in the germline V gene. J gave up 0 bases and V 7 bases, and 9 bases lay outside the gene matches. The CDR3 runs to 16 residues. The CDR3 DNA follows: TGCGCCAGCTACGGGACAGCCATTCCGAACACCGGGGAGCTGTTTTTT. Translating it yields CASYGTAIPNTGELFF.

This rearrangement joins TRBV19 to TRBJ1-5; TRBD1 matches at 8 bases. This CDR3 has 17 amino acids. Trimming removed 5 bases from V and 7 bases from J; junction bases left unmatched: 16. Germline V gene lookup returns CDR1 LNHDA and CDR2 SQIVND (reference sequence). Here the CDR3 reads CASSPNFGQGSRQPQHF. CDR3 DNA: TGTGCCAGTAGTCCCAATTTCGGACAGGGCTCACGACAGCCCCAGCATTTT.

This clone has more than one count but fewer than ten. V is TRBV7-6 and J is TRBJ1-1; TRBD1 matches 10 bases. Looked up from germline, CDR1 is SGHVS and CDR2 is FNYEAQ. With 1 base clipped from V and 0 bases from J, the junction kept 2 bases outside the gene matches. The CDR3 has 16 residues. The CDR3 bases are TGTGCCAGCAGCTTAGGGACAGGGGGAATGAACACTGAAGCTTTCTTT. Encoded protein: CASSLGTGGMNTEAFF.

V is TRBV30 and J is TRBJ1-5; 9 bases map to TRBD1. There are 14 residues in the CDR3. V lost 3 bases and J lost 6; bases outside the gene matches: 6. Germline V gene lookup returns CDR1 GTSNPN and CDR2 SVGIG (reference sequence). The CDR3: CAWSPGQGSQPQHF. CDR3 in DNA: TGTGCCTGGAGCCCCGGACAGGGGAGTCAGCCCCAGCATTTT.

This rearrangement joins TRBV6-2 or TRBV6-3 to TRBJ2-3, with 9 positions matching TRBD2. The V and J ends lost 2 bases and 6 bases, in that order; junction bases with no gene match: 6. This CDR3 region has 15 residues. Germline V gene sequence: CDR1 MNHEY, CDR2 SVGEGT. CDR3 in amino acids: CASSYGGGAMDTQYF. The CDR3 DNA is TGTGCCAGCAGTTACGGCGGGGGGGCAATGGATACGCAGTATTTT.

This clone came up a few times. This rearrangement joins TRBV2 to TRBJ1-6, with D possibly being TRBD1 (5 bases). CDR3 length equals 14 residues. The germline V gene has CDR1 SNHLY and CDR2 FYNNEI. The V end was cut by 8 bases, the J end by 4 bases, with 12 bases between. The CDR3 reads CASYGGTYNSPLHF. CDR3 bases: TGTGCCAGCTATGGGGGGACGTATAATTCACCCCTCCACTTT.

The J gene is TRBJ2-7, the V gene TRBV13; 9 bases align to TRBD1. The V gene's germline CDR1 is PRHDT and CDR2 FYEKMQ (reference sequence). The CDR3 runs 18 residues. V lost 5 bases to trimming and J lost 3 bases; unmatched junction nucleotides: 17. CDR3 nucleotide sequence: TGTGCCAGCAGCGGAAGGGACAGGGTACGAATTAGAAGCTACGAGCAGTACTTC. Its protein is CASSGRDRVRIRSYEQYF.

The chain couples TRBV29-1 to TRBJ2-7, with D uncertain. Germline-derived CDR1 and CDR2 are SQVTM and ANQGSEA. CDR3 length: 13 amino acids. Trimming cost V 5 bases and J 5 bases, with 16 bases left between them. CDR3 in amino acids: CSVFWALHHEQYF. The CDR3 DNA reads TGCAGCGTTTTCTGGGCTTTACATCACGAGCAGTACTTC.

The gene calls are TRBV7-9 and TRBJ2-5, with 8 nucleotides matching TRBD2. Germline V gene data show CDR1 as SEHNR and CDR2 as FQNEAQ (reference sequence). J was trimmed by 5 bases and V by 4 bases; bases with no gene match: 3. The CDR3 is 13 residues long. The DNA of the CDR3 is TGTGCCAGCAGCTCGGGGGGGCCGGAGACCCAGTACTTC. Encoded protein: CASSSGGPETQYF.

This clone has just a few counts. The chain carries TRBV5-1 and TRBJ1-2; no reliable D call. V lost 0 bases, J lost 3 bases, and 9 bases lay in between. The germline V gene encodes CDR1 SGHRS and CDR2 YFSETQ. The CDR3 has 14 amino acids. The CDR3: CASSLAPGDYGYTF. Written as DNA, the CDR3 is TGCGCCAGCAGCTTGGCTCCGGGTGACTATGGCTACACCTTC.

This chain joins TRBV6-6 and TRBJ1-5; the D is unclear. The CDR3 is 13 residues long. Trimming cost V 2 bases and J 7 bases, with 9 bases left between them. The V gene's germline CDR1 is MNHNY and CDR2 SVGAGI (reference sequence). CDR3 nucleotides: TGTGCCAGCAGTTACGAGGGAATACAGCCCCAGCATTTT. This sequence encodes CASSYEGIQPQHF.